Given below is one T cell receptor (beta chain) in context. Its antigen remains unidentified. These data are taken from a study of shared clonotypes between healthy human individuals. Overall study findings and caveats: The naive CD4 repertoires of a handful of donors were compared, and approximately 5.3% of clonotypes were shared. Clonotypes shared by all four sorted-subset donors had higher generation probabilities than non-shared clonotypes.

Per germline, CDR1 MGHDK and CDR2 SYGVNS. CDR3 length: 11 residues. Trimming removed 5 bases from V and 8 bases from J, with 7 bases in between. Per sorted-subset replicate PCR, input was approximately 0.2 ug DNA, representing tens of thousands of T cell genomes. Sequencing used immunoSEQ multiplex PCR; TCRdb keeps in-frame clones, though not all of them. In the table there are millions of clones, 95% of which are singletons. The V gene is TRBV25-1, the J gene TRBJ2-1, with D uncertain. Material for sequencing was naive CD4+ T cells sorted from blood. The subset was: CD45RA+ positively selected. This receptor was obtained from a man younger than 35 in good health. The CDR3 region has the DNA TGTGCCAGCAGTAGTAGTCATGAGCAGTTCTTC. Translated: CASSSSHEQFF.